The entry below describes one TCR beta chain. Its antigen is not known. Germline values: CDR1 SEHNR, CDR2 FQNEAQ (reference sequence). Germline trimming cut 5 bases from V and 1 base from J; bases unmatched to any gene: 2. This CDR3 has 13 residues. The assay was immunoSEQ multiplex PCR, and TCRdb's table has in-frame clones only and misses some. The data show some 130,000 clones, 85% to 90% seen once. The sample comes from a study of PD-1 blockade in mismatch repair-deficient tumors. Mismatch repair deficiency was confirmed in all patients, by PCR or immunohistochemistry. Study observations and caveats: Tumor-resident clones, often undetectable pretreatment in blood, expanded then contracted after pembrolizumab.

The sequence was obtained from an adult with mismatch repair-deficient cancer. The V gene is TRBV7-9, the J gene TRBJ2-7; TRBD2 aligns across 7 bases. Sequenced here: peripheral blood, sampled approximately 72 weeks after starting pembrolizumab. CDR3 sequence (DNA): TGTGCCAGCAGCCAAGCGGGGTCCTACGAGCAGTACTTC. It translates to CASSQAGSYEQYF.